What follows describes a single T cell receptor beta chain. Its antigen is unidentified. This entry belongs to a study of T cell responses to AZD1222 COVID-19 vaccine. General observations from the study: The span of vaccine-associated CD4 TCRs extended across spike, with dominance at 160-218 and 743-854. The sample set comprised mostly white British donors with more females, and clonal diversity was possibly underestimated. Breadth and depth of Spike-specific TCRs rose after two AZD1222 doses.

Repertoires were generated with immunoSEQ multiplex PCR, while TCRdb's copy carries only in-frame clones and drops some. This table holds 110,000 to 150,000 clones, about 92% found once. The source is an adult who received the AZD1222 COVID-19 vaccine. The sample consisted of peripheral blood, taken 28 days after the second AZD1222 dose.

As DNA, the CDR3 is TGCGCCAGCAGTCACTACCTTCGCAAAAAGGGGGGGGAAGCTTTCTTT. This encodes CASSHYLRKKGGEAFF. The V and J genes are TRBV23-1 and TRBJ1-1; TRBD1 might be the D (6 bases). TRBV23-1 is placed among ORFs of uncertain function. The CDR3 has 16 residues. Trimming shortened V by 3 bases and J by 8 bases, and 22 bases separated the two germline ends.